This T cell receptor (beta chain) was sequenced during a study of T-cell memory formation after mild COVID-19. General study results and limits: Pre-infection memory carried some responding clones, suggesting that cross-reactive memory joined.

TCRalpha and TCRbeta libraries used 5'RACE with constant-segment primers and UMIs. Each CDR3 protein gets one entry after TCRdb re-called the 5' RACE reads with MiXCR. The sample has 400,000 or so distinct CDR3 sequences; 20% are singletons. J was trimmed by 5 bases and V by 3 bases; bases with no gene match: 0. The germline gives CDR1 SGHRS, CDR2 YFSETQ. This CDR3 has 14 residues. In its sample, this clonotype was seen many times. Its antigen remains unidentified. The clonotype originates from an adult woman who had mild COVID-19 (a few samples of this study predate the infection). Cell type and time point are not known. V usage is TRBV5-1 and J usage is TRBJ2-5, with 14 bases matching TRBD2. Sequenced sample: PBMCs or a T cell subset sorted from them (not recorded which). The CDR3 sequence is CASSWTSGRETQYF. CDR3 bases: TGCGCCAGCAGCTGGACTAGCGGGAGGGAGACCCAGTACTTC. Supplemented by reference TRBV5-1 and TRBJ2-5, the full variable domain reads KAGVTQTPRYLIKTRGQQVTLSCSPISGHRSVSWYQQTPGQGLQFLFEYFSETQRNKGNFPGRFSGRQFSNSRSEMNVSTLELGDSALYLCASSWTSGRETQYFGPGTRLLVL.